A single sample is the source of the 23 T cell receptor beta chains below, sequenced in a study of cytotoxic CD8 clonotypes in ibrutinib-treated CLL. TCRdb's table, derived via immunoSEQ multiplex PCR, lists solely in-frame clones and lacks some. The sample includes 250,000 to 350,000 clones, approximately 79% of them seen just once. The material sequenced was PBMCs, taken at disease progression, from a patient treated with ibrutinib. The receptors stem from a human donor with chronic lymphocytic leukemia.

The chain uses TRBV5-1 and TRBJ2-1, with 7 bases aligning to TRBD1. V dropped 0 bases and J dropped 5; count of bases not matched to a gene: 5. Germline V lookup: CDR1 SGHRS, CDR2 YFSETQ. The CDR3 length is 15 residues. This CDR3 reads CASSLDGTDHNEQFF. The CDR3 DNA reads as TGCGCCAGCAGCTTGGACGGGACAGATCACAATGAGCAGTTCTTC. The variable domain in full, with the rest retrieved from reference TRBV5-1 and TRBJ2-1, is KAGVTQTPRYLIKTRGQQVTLSCSPISGHRSVSWYQQTPGQGLQFLFEYFSETQRNKGNFPGRFSGRQFSNSRSEMNVSTLELGDSALYLCASSLDGTDHNEQFFGPGTRLTVL.

This sequence joins TRBV25-1 and TRBJ2-4; no reliable D call. CDR1 MGHDK and CDR2 SYGVNS come from the germline V gene. CDR3 length: 12 amino acids. V gave up 3 bases and J gave up 10 bases, with 10 bases separating them. CDR3 coding DNA: TGTGCCAGCAGTGATCGCCGGCGGATTCAGTACTTC. This encodes CASSDRRRIQYF. The variable domain in full, completed from reference TRBV25-1 and TRBJ2-4, reads EADIYQTPRYLVIGTGKKITLECSQTMGHDKMYWYQQDPGMELHLIHYSYGVNSTEKGDLSSESTVSRIRTEHFPLTLESARPSHTSQYLCASSDRRRIQYFGAGTRLSVL.

The J gene is TRBJ2-7, the V gene TRBV19; D uncertain. V was clipped by 2 bases and J by 2 bases, with 7 bases between them. CDR1 is LNHDA and CDR2 is SQIVND in the germline V gene (reference sequence). The CDR3 loop spans 13 amino acids. The CDR3 region is CASSITAAYEQYF. CDR3 nucleotide sequence: TGTGCCAGTAGTATAACGGCCGCCTACGAGCAGTACTTC.

The V gene is TRBV27, the J gene TRBJ2-1; D is unresolved. V was shortened by 4 bases and J by 6 bases, with 13 bases between the two germline ends. The germline gives CDR1 MNHEY, CDR2 SMNVEV (reference sequence). This CDR3 contains 14 residues. The CDR3 sequence is CASSSIPVGNEQFF. CDR3 bases: TGTGCCAGCAGTTCCATCCCGGTGGGCAATGAGCAGTTCTTC.

The chain links TRBV6-5 to TRBJ1-1; no definite D call. Trimming shortened V by 7 bases and J by 8 bases, and 11 bases separated the two germline ends. Germline values: CDR1 MNHEY, CDR2 SVGAGI. The CDR3 is made up of 11 amino acids. DNA for the CDR3: TGTGCCAGCACTAGGGCGACGGAAGCTTTCTTT. Translation: CASTRATEAFF.

The gene calls are TRBV28 and TRBJ2-7; a possible D gene is TRBD2 (5 bases). The CDR3 covers 17 residues. Germline values: CDR1 MDHEN, CDR2 SYDVKM. The V and J ends lost 2 bases and 2 bases respectively, with 19 bases between them. As DNA, the CDR3 is TGTGCCAGCAGTTTAATAGGCCTGCCCTCGGGGACCTACGAGCAGTACTTC. Translating it yields CASSLIGLPSGTYEQYF.

This clone showed up just once. The chain links TRBV6-1 to TRBJ2-3, with D perhaps TRBD2 (5 bases). The CDR3 spans 14 residues. Trimming left V 8 bases short and J 4 bases short, with 16 bases between. Per the germline V gene, CDR1 is MNHNS and CDR2 is SASEGT. CDR3 DNA: TGTGCCAGCGCCCTAGCCAAAGTCGCAGATACGCAGTATTTT. This encodes CASALAKVADTQYF.

The V call is TRBV4-1, the J call TRBJ1-1, with D maybe TRBD1 (6 bases). Germline-derived CDR1 and CDR2 are MGHRA and YSYEKL. Between the trimmed V and J ends, which lost 1 base and 1 base, there was a span of 19 bases. The length of the CDR3 is 18 residues. The CDR3 region is CASSQGRGGRTSNTEAFF. The CDR3 DNA sequence: TGCGCCAGCAGCCAAGGTCGGGGGGGCCGTACTTCGAACACTGAAGCTTTCTTT.

This sequence joins TRBV4-1 and TRBJ2-7; D not resolved. The germline CDR1 and CDR2 sequences are MGHRA and YSYEKL. Deletions cut 2 bases from V and 0 bases from J, with 11 bases between. This CDR3 spans 15 amino acids. CDR3 DNA: TGCGCCAGCAGCCAATTCCACCTGAGCTCCTACGAGCAGTACTTC. As protein: CASSQFHLSSYEQYF.

J is TRBJ2-5 and V is TRBV7-9; TRBD1 aligns across 8 bases. The trim removed 5 bases at V and 5 bases at J, leaving 7 bases unmatched. The CDR3 contains 14 residues. Germline CDR1 and CDR2: SEHNR and FQNEAQ (reference sequence). DNA for the CDR3: TGTGCCAGCAGCCCCCGGACAGGGTTGGAGACCCAGTACTTC. Translating gives CASSPRTGLETQYF.

The chain carries TRBV7-9 and TRBJ1-2; D may be TRBD1 (5 bases). Germline V gives CDR1 SEHNR, CDR2 FQNEAQ (reference sequence). The ends were cut back, 6 bases at V and 7 bases at J, with 12 bases in the middle. The CDR3 totals 12 residues. The CDR3 nucleotides read TGTGCCAGCAGAAAAGGGACCAGTGGCTACACCTTC. It encodes CASRKGTSGYTF.

This clone has just a few counts. The rearrangement joins TRBV19 to TRBJ1-1; D is uncertain. CDR1 LNHDA and CDR2 SQIVND come from the germline V gene (reference sequence). This CDR3 has 13 residues. Trimming removed 6 bases at V and 1 base at J, with 9 bases between. For the CDR3, the DNA is TGTGCCAGTAGCCCCAACAAGAACACTGAAGCTTTCTTT. This gives the protein CASSPNKNTEAFF.

V usage is TRBV27 and J usage is TRBJ1-2; D not resolved. Trimming took 0 bases from V and 4 from J, leaving 6 bases between them. Germline V CDR1 and CDR2: MNHEY, SMNVEV (reference sequence). This CDR3 has 13 amino acids. The CDR3 DNA is TGTGCCAGCAGTTTATCTCGCGCCTATGGCTACACCTTC. This translates into CASSLSRAYGYTF.

V gene TRBV7-6 combines with J gene TRBJ2-2; TRBD1 agrees at 9 bases. CDR3 length: 15 amino acids. V trimming: 5 bases; J trimming: 3 bases; junction bases outside the gene matches: 4. Germline V lookup: CDR1 SGHVS, CDR2 FNYEAQ. The DNA of the CDR3 is TGTGCCAGCAGCCCTGACAGGGGGGACACCGGGGAGCTGTTTTTT. Amino acid sequence: CASSPDRGDTGELFF.

The chain recombines TRBV2 with TRBJ2-5, with 7 bases fitting TRBD2. Germline trimming cut 2 bases from V and 3 bases from J; bases unmatched to any gene: 12. Germline V CDR1 and CDR2: SNHLY, FYNNEI. The CDR3 contains 17 residues. The CDR3: CASSEISGVRIEETQYF. As DNA, the CDR3 is TGTGCCAGCAGTGAAATCAGCGGGGTACGAATTGAAGAGACCCAGTACTTC. Full variable domain (rest looked up from reference TRBV2 and TRBJ2-5): EPEVTQTPSHQVTQMGQEVILRCVPISNHLYFYWYRQILGQKVEFLVSFYNNEISEKSEIFDDQFSVERPDGSNFTLKIRSTKLEDSAMYFCASSEISGVRIEETQYFGPGTRLLVL.

CDR3 DNA sequence: TGTGCCAGCCGAACCTGGACTAGCGGGAACTACGAGCAGTACTTC. This encodes CASRTWTSGNYEQYF. This chain links TRBV27 with TRBJ2-7, with 12 bases matching TRBD2. CDR3 size: 15 residues. Trimming took 8 bases from V and 3 from J; bases not matched to a gene: 8. Germline-derived CDR1 and CDR2 are MNHEY and SMNVEV (reference sequence).

The rearrangement links TRBV6-5 to TRBJ1-2; TRBD1 aligns across 10 bases. The J segment lost 3 bases and the V segment lost 5 bases, leaving 3 bases of the junction unmatched. This CDR3 contains 14 residues. Germline V gene sequence: CDR1 MNHEY, CDR2 SVGAGI. CDR3 sequence: CASSQGQGHYGYTF. The CDR3 DNA follows: TGTGCCAGCAGTCAGGGACAGGGGCACTATGGCTACACCTTC.

The chain carries TRBV5-5 and TRBJ2-1, with TRBD2 matching 10 bases. The germline gives CDR1 SGHKS, CDR2 YYEKEE (reference sequence). The V segment lost 4 bases and the J segment 5 bases; nucleotides outside the gene matches: 12. The CDR3 sequence is 17 residues long. CDR3 coding DNA: TGTGCCAGCAGCATCATCGTAGGAACTAGCGGGGACAATGAGCAGTTCTTC. Translation gives CASSIIVGTSGDNEQFF.

V and J are TRBV27 and TRBJ2-1, with D unresolved. The CDR3 contains 16 residues. V lost 4 bases to trimming and J lost 0 bases, with 13 bases between them. CDR1 is MNHEY, CDR2 SMNVEV, per germline (reference sequence). The CDR3 region is CASSSPYGPSYNEQFF. The CDR3 coding sequence is TGTGCCAGCAGTTCCCCGTACGGACCCTCCTACAATGAGCAGTTCTTC.

The chain links TRBV5-4 to TRBJ1-1, with TRBD1 identical over 10 bases. The trim removed 1 base at V and 1 base at J, leaving 1 base unmatched. Germline CDR1 is SGHNT and CDR2 is YYREEE (reference sequence). CDR3 length equals 15 residues. This CDR3 reads CASSLRDRGNTEAFF. CDR3 DNA sequence: TGTGCCAGCAGCTTGAGGGACAGGGGGAACACTGAAGCTTTCTTT.

CDR3 loop: CASSMFRGPRQPQHF. The CDR3, as DNA: TGTGCCAGCAGTATGTTCAGGGGCCCGAGACAGCCCCAGCATTTT. The chain uses TRBV7-2 and TRBJ1-5; weak D call: TRBD1 (6 bases). Per the germline V gene, CDR1 is SGHTA and CDR2 is FQGNSA. V lost 6 bases to trimming and J lost 7 bases, with 19 bases between them. This CDR3 has 15 residues.

This clone rates as medium-sized. The rearrangement joins TRBV29-1 to TRBJ1-1; 8 bases fit TRBD1. This CDR3 has 15 residues. After removal of 4 bases from V and 0 bases from J, the junction contained 7 bases not matched to a gene. Germline V gene data show CDR1 as SQVTM and CDR2 as ANQGSEA. The CDR3 DNA sequence: TGCAGCGTTGTGGGGGGGACAGGCATGAACACTGAAGCTTTCTTT. It yields the protein CSVVGGTGMNTEAFF.

This clone appeared once. The V gene is TRBV29-1, the J gene TRBJ1-4; possible D gene TRBD1, 6 bases. Germline CDR1 is SQVTM and CDR2 is ANQGSEA. There are 13 residues in the CDR3. Trimming removed 7 bases at V and 5 bases at J, with 14 bases between. DNA for the CDR3: TGCAGCGCAACCGGGACAAGAAATGAAAAACTGTTTTTT. This encodes CSATGTRNEKLFF.